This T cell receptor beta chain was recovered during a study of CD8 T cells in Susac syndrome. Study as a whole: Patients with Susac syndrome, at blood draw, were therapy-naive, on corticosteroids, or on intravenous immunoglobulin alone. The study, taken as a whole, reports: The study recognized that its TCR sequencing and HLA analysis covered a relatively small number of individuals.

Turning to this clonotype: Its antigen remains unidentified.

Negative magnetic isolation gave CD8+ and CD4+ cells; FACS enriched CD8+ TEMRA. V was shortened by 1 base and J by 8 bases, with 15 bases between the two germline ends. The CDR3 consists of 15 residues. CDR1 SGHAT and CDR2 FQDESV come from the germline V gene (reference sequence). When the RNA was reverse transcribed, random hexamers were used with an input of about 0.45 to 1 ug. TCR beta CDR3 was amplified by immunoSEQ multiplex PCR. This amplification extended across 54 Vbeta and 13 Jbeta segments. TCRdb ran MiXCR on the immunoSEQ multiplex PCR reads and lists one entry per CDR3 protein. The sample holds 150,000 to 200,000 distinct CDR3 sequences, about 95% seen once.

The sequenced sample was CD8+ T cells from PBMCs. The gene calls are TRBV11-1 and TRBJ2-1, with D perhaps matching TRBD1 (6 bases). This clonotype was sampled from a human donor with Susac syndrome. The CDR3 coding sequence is TGTGCCAGCAGCTTAGTACAGGGAATGGGCGATGAGCAGTTCTTC. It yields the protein CASSLVQGMGDEQFF.